The TCR beta chain under discussion was sequenced for a study of vaccination and CD4 T cells after COVID-19. Overall study results and limits: The researchers studied relatively few convalescent patients and omitted early post-infection timepoints.

This clonotype qualifies as medium-sized. What it recognizes is unknown. CD4+ T cells that had been cultured provided DNA sequenced with the Oncomine TCR Beta short-read assay. TCRdb reprocessed the PCR reads via MiXCR and lists one record per CDR3 protein. The table shows approximately 2,700 distinct CDR3 sequences, with around 25% occurring only once. With V trimmed by 4 bases and J by 8 bases, 6 bases remained unmatched. Germline CDR1 MRHNA, CDR2 SNTAGT. The CDR3 extends over 13 amino acids. The treatment denotes: approximately 10-day PBMC culture with coronavirus spike peptide pools or control peptides (ViraFEST assay). In the ViraFEST assay, peptide-pool expansion preceded TCR sequencing of expanded clonotypes.

This sequence was found in a human donor who had recovered from COVID-19. Sequencing input: CD4+ T cells from blood, cultured in vitro. This chain joins TRBV6-4 and TRBJ1-2; 8 bases line up with TRBD1. The CDR3 DNA is TGTGCCAGCAGTGCAACAGGGGGATTGGGCTACACCTTC. This translates into CASSATGGLGYTF.